The 21 T cell receptor beta chains below come from one sample, sequenced in a study of CD8 T cells in ankylosing spondylitis. For these TCRs, the target antigens are not known. General study points: Blood of patients with ankylosing spondylitis appeared to be characterized by a TCR beta motif of several highly homologous variants.

Each CDR3 protein gets one entry after TCRdb re-called the 5' RACE reads with MiXCR. The sample comprises 750,000 to 850,000 distinct CDR3 sequences, about 10% of which are singletons, and more than 0.5% rests with the top ten. The sequenced sample was blood, either unsorted or a sorted T cell fraction (not recorded which). Source of these receptors: a male donor with ankylosing spondylitis.

This clonotype occurred many times. The chain combines TRBV29-1 with TRBJ1-1, with D perhaps matching TRBD1 (5 bases). The CDR3 contains 11 residues. Germline CDR1 reads SQVTM; CDR2 reads ANQGSEA. The germline V and J ends were trimmed by 2 bases and 8 bases, with 9 bases remaining between them. The CDR3 nucleotides read TGCAGCGTTGAAAGACAGCAGGAAGCTTTCTTT. Translated: CSVERQQEAFF. Full variable domain (remainder filled in from reference TRBV29-1 and TRBJ1-1): SAVISQKPSRDICQRGTSLTIQCQVDSQVTMMFWYRQQPGQSLTLIATANQGSEATYESGFVIDKFPISRPNLTFSTLTVSNMSPEDSSIYLCSVERQQEAFFGQGTRLTVV.

The table lists this clonotype with many counts. The chain carries TRBV20-1 and TRBJ2-1; maybe TRBD2 (6 bases). CDR1 is DFQATT and CDR2 is SNEGSKA in the germline V gene (reference sequence). V lost 0 bases to trimming and J lost 2 bases, with 11 bases between them. The CDR3 has 15 amino acids. The CDR3 coding sequence is TGCAGTGCTAGAGAATGGGACTCCCCCTACAATGAGCAGTTCTTC. It translates to CSAREWDSPYNEQFF.

J is TRBJ2-1 and V is TRBV15; 11 nucleotides match TRBD2. Trimming at V came to 5 bases and at J to 5 bases, leaving 5 bases not matched to a gene. The germline CDR1 and CDR2 sequences are LNHNV and YYDKDF (reference sequence). CDR3 size: 15 residues. The DNA of the CDR3 is TGTGCCACCAGCGGTGGGACTAGCGGAGACAATGAGCAGTTCTTC. Its protein product is CATSGGTSGDNEQFF. The variable domain in full, with the rest retrieved from reference TRBV15 and TRBJ2-1, is DAMVIQNPRYQVTQFGKPVTLSCSQTLNHNVMYWYQQKSSQAPKLLFHYYDKDFNNEADTPDNFQSRRPNTSFCFLDIRSPGLGDTAMYLCATSGGTSGDNEQFFGPGTRLTVL.

This clonotype appeared once. The V gene is TRBV20-1, the J gene TRBJ2-7; 9 nucleotides line up with TRBD2. V lost 2 bases and J lost 1; bases outside the gene matches: 9. CDR1 is DFQATT, CDR2 SNEGSKA, per germline (reference sequence). The CDR3 totals 16 residues. CDR3 sequence: CSARTPGLAASYEQYF. The CDR3 nucleotides are TGCAGTGCTAGAACACCGGGACTAGCAGCATCCTACGAGCAGTACTTC.

This chain links TRBV24-1 with TRBJ2-3; weak D call: TRBD1 (6 bases). Trimming removed 4 bases at V and 4 bases at J, with 17 bases between. Germline CDR1 reads KGHDR; CDR2 reads SFDVKD. The CDR3 loop spans 16 amino acids. The CDR3 bases are TGTGCCACCAGTGACCCCGGGACAACCGATGCAGATACGCAGTATTTT. This encodes CATSDPGTTDADTQYF.

This clonotype has at least ten counts. V gene TRBV20-1 combines with J gene TRBJ1-6; TRBD1 matches at 7 bases. Per germline, CDR1 DFQATT and CDR2 SNEGSKA (reference sequence). V lost 4 bases, J lost 7 bases, and 1 base stayed unmatched. The CDR3 covers 12 residues. CDR3 bases: TGCAGTGCTATCAGGGGGAATTCACCCCTCCACTTT. Translating it yields CSAIRGNSPLHF.

There are a few counts of this clonotype. This chain connects TRBV21-1 to TRBJ2-2; the table's D call TRBD1 went unverified against the DNA. TRBV21-1 is given as a pseudogene. The CDR3 sequence is 15 residues long. The CDR3 is CASSEMERGRGELFF. The DNA of the CDR3 is TGTGCCAGCAGCGAAATGGAGAGGGGTAGAGGGGAGCTGTTTTTT.

This clonotype was detected only a few times. This chain connects TRBV5-6 to TRBJ2-3; 9 nucleotides align to TRBD1. Looked up from germline, CDR1 is SGHDT and CDR2 is YYEEEE. There are 16 residues in the CDR3. J was trimmed by 5 bases and V by 0 bases; bases with no gene match: 7. In DNA form, the CDR3 reads TGTGCCAGCAGCTTGGACAGGGGGCGCTTGCAAGATACGCAGTATTTT. It is translated as CASSLDRGRLQDTQYF.

At least ten counts were recorded for this clonotype. This chain uses TRBV20-1 with TRBJ1-5; TRBD1 matches at 7 bases. V lost 0 bases and J lost 5; bases outside the gene matches: 7. CDR3 length equals 15 residues. CDR1 and CDR2 (germline): DFQATT, SNEGSKA (reference sequence). CDR3 amino acids: CSARDPRGKDQPQHF. In nucleotides, the CDR3 is TGCAGTGCTAGAGATCCCAGGGGGAAGGATCAGCCCCAGCATTTT.

The chain carries TRBV5-1 and TRBJ2-3, with D possibly being TRBD1 (6 bases). Germline V gives CDR1 SGHRS, CDR2 YFSETQ. V was cut by 1 base and J by 4 bases, with 16 bases left in between. This CDR3 comprises 16 residues. CDR3 in DNA: TGCGCCAGCAGCTTGTCAGGGGCCTTTGAAGCAGATACGCAGTATTTT. This sequence encodes CASSLSGAFEADTQYF.

The V gene is TRBV5-1, the J gene TRBJ2-1; 9 nucleotides match TRBD2. Germline lookup yields CDR1 SGHRS and CDR2 YFSETQ. V shed 2 bases and J 0 bases; nucleotides not matched to a gene: 6. The CDR3 extends over 17 amino acids. This chain's CDR3 is CASSLGLAGNSYNEQFF. For the CDR3, the DNA is TGCGCCAGCAGCTTAGGGCTAGCGGGGAACTCCTACAATGAGCAGTTCTTC.

In its sample, this clonotype was seen a few times. J is TRBJ1-1 and V is TRBV11-3, with D maybe TRBD1 (6 bases). Germline CDR1 is SGHNT and CDR2 is YENEEA. Trimming stripped 2 bases from V and 11 bases from J, with 15 bases between. CDR3 length: 13 residues. The CDR3 here is CASSLSPGQGAFF. Written as DNA, the CDR3 is TGTGCCAGCAGCTTATCCCCGGGCCAGGGGGCTTTCTTT.

The chain combines TRBV5-1 with TRBJ2-7, with TRBD2 matching 7 bases. There are 16 residues in the CDR3. CDR1 and CDR2 from the germline V gene are SGHRS and YFSETQ. Trimming cost V 1 base and J 0 bases; bases outside gene matches: 7. CDR3 residues: CASSLTASGGSYEQYF. For the CDR3, the DNA is TGCGCCAGCAGCTTGACTGCTAGCGGAGGCTCCTACGAGCAGTACTTC.

The chain combines TRBV20-1 with TRBJ2-7, with TRBD2 identical over 16 bases. This CDR3 has 15 residues. V dropped 6 bases and J dropped 5; count of bases not matched to a gene: 7. Germline lookup yields CDR1 DFQATT and CDR2 SNEGSKA (reference sequence). CDR3 amino acids: CSASLGLAGGDEQYF. The CDR3 region has the DNA TGCAGTGCATCCCTGGGACTAGCGGGAGGGGACGAGCAGTACTTC.

This clonotype was seen a few times. The DNA of the CDR3 is TGCGCCAGCAGGCCCAGAACCTTAGGACTAGCGGGAGCGAGAGATACGCAGTATTTT. Residues: CASRPRTLGLAGARDTQYF. The genes are TRBV4-1 and TRBJ2-3, with TRBD2 matching over 13 bases. The ends lost 6 bases at V and 5 bases at J; junction bases unmatched: 17. This CDR3 is 19 amino acids long. Germline-derived CDR1 and CDR2 are MGHRA and YSYEKL.

This clonotype was detected only a few times. This sequence joins TRBV20-1 and TRBJ2-1, with TRBD2 identical over 8 bases. Trimming took 4 bases from V and 3 from J; bases not matched to a gene: 2. Germline CDR1 and CDR2: DFQATT and SNEGSKA (reference sequence). This CDR3 spans 13 amino acids. CDR3 amino acids: CSATTSVYNEQFF. The CDR3 DNA sequence: TGCAGTGCTACGACTAGCGTCTACAATGAGCAGTTCTTC.

The gene calls are TRBV5-6 and TRBJ2-1; no definite D call. Germline V gene sequence: CDR1 SGHDT, CDR2 YYEEEE. There are 13 residues in the CDR3. V was trimmed by 4 bases and J by 3 bases, leaving 8 bases between them. The CDR3 spells CASSTTIYNEQFF. The CDR3 DNA reads as TGTGCCAGCAGCACGACAATCTACAATGAGCAGTTCTTC.

V and J are TRBV6-1 and TRBJ1-2; unclear D gene. Looked up from germline, CDR1 is MNHNS and CDR2 is SASEGT. The CDR3 runs 14 residues. Deletions cut 6 bases from V and 4 bases from J, with 15 bases between. CDR3 DNA sequence: TGTGCCAGCAGCTCAACGGACGGAGTCTATGGCTACACCTTC. Translation: CASSSTDGVYGYTF.

This clonotype was seen more than once but under ten times. The chain recombines TRBV12-3 or TRBV12-4 with TRBJ1-2; possibly TRBD1 for D (5 bases). CDR3 size: 17 residues. The ends were cut back, 5 bases at V and 2 bases at J, with 21 bases in the middle. The CDR3 region is CASSPGAGPRGNYGYTF. CDR3 nucleotides: TGTGCCAGCAGTCCTGGGGCGGGCCCACGGGGGAACTATGGCTACACCTTC.

This clonotype was detected only a few times. The chain has TRBV28 and TRBJ1-5; D not certain. Trimming stripped 3 bases from V and 3 bases from J, with 15 bases between. CDR1 is MDHEN, CDR2 SYDVKM, per germline. The CDR3 has 16 amino acids. CDR3 region: CASSFVDARDNQPQHF. CDR3 bases: TGTGCCAGCAGTTTTGTTGACGCCCGGGACAATCAGCCCCAGCATTTT.

This clonotype was detected only a few times. The chain couples TRBV7-2 to TRBJ2-1, with 11 bases aligning to TRBD2. CDR1 is SGHTA and CDR2 is FQGNSA in the germline V gene. With 1 base clipped from V and 4 bases from J, the junction kept 3 bases outside the gene matches. The CDR3 is made up of 16 amino acids. The CDR3: CASSLGIAGGYNEQFF. CDR3 in DNA: TGTGCCAGCAGCTTAGGGATAGCGGGAGGGTACAATGAGCAGTTCTTC.